This TCR beta chain was recorded in a study of T cells after yellow fever vaccination. TCRdb re-called the 5' RACE reads with MiXCR, one entry per CDR3 protein. This sample yields 100,000 to 150,000 distinct CDR3 sequences, of which 12% to 15% are seen a single time; more than 40% belongs to the top ten. In the case of this clonotype: Its antigen is still unknown.

Overall study results and limits: In post-booster samples, most primary-vaccination clones reappeared (96% CD4, around 87% CD8).

This CDR3 region has 14 residues. The germline gives CDR1 MNHEY, CDR2 SVGAGI. Trimming stripped 5 bases from V and 0 bases from J, with 10 bases between. Sequencing used CD8+ T cells sorted from PBMCs, obtained 5 days after the yellow fever booster vaccination. This rearrangement joins TRBV6-5 to TRBJ1-1; D unresolved. This sequence originates from a man in his late teens or twenties who received the YFV17D yellow fever vaccine. The CDR3 spells CASSRGPLNTEAFF. In nucleotides, the CDR3 is TGTGCCAGCAGTCGAGGACCTCTGAACACTGAAGCTTTCTTT.